The 20 T cell receptor beta chains listed next were all sequenced from one sample in a study of beta chain features in type 1 diabetes. Expressed TCRB transcripts were sequenced after all isolated RNA was converted to cDNA. Only in-frame clones appear in the TCRdb table, and some are missing; sequencing was by immunoSEQ multiplex PCR. This sample has some 900,000 clones, with 15% to 20% found just once. Sequences were obtained from naive CD4+ T cells from blood. Every receptor here comes from a woman between 18 and 29 years old in good health.

The gene calls are TRBV7-9 and TRBJ1-1; 7 bases are shared with TRBD1. The CDR3 is 14 amino acids. Germline V gene lookup returns CDR1 SEHNR and CDR2 FQNEAQ (reference sequence). After removal of 2 bases from V and 1 base from J, the junction contained 1 base not matched to a gene. Written as DNA, the CDR3 is TGTGCCAGCAGCTTACGGACAGGGAACACTGAAGCTTTCTTT. Translated, it gives CASSLRTGNTEAFF.

The sample holds a few counts of this clone. The rearrangement joins TRBV19 to TRBJ1-2; unclear D gene. CDR1 is LNHDA and CDR2 is SQIVND in the germline V gene (reference sequence). The CDR3 is 11 residues long. V was shortened by 1 base and J by 6 bases, with 3 bases between the two germline ends. This CDR3 reads CASSIGDGYTF. In nucleotides, the CDR3 is TGTGCCAGTAGTATAGGGGATGGCTACACCTTC.

This clone was counted a few times. The rearrangement links TRBV2 to TRBJ2-7; 8 nucleotides match TRBD1. The CDR3 contains 14 residues. Germline CDR1 is SNHLY and CDR2 is FYNNEI. The V segment lost 3 bases and the J segment 4 bases; nucleotides outside the gene matches: 5. CDR3: CASSDARGPYEQYF. The CDR3 DNA follows: TGTGCCAGCAGTGATGCCAGGGGGCCTTACGAGCAGTACTTC.

The chain carries TRBV6-1 and TRBJ2-3; D remains ambiguous. The V end was cut by 7 bases, the J end by 2 bases, with 7 bases between. This CDR3 spans 12 amino acids. Germline CDR1 is MNHNS and CDR2 is SASEGT. The CDR3 DNA sequence: TGTGCCAGCACTGATGTCACAGATACGCAGTATTTT. Translated, it gives CASTDVTDTQYF.

The sample holds a few counts of this clone. The same CDR3 can be traced to other DNA sequences in this sample. This chain uses TRBV28 with TRBJ2-1, with D unresolved. The CDR3 has 11 amino acids. Trimming shortened V by 5 bases and J by 4 bases, and 3 bases separated the two germline ends. Germline-derived CDR1 and CDR2 are MDHEN and SYDVKM. The CDR3 is CASSPYNEQFF. DNA for the CDR3: TGTGCCAGCAGTCCTTACAATGAGCAGTTCTTC.

This clone was recorded a few times. V is TRBV7-2 and J is TRBJ2-3, with 10 bases matching TRBD2. The germline V gene encodes CDR1 SGHTA and CDR2 FQGNSA. The CDR3 is 15 residues long. The V gene end was trimmed by 1 base and the J gene end by 8 bases; junction bases not matched to a gene: 6. The CDR3 region has the DNA TGTGCCAGCAGCTTAGGTGGCAGCGGGAGGGGTACGCAGTATTTT. This codes for CASSLGGSGRGTQYF. The variable domain in full, with the rest retrieved from reference TRBV7-2 and TRBJ2-3, is GAGVSQSPSNKVTEKGKDVELRCDPISGHTALYWYRQSLGQGLEFLIYFQGNSAPDKSGLPSDRFSAERTGGSVSTLTIQRTQQEDSAVYLCASSLGGSGRGTQYFGPGTRLTVL.

This clone was seen only a few times. The junction differs from germline at one of its ends, possibly a read error. The chain links TRBV12-5 to TRBJ2-5; D unresolved. There are 18 residues in the CDR3. Germline V gene lookup returns CDR1 LGHNT and CDR2 FRNRAP. The CDR3: CASGLVGWMWSRQDTQYF. The CDR3, as DNA: TGTGCTAGTGGTTTGGTGGGTTGGATGTGGAGTAGGCAAGATACCCAGTACTTC.

The chain uses TRBV5-8 and TRBJ2-7, with TRBD1 matching over 9 bases. V lost 4 bases and J lost 3; bases outside the gene matches: 8. The V gene's germline CDR1 is SGHTS and CDR2 YDEGEE. CDR3 size: 15 residues. CDR3 in amino acids: CASSASGQGNYEQYF. The CDR3 region has the DNA TGTGCCAGCAGCGCCAGCGGACAGGGGAACTACGAGCAGTACTTC.

This clone came up a few times. Other DNA sequences from this sample encode an identical CDR3 as well. The chain couples TRBV7-3 to TRBJ2-1, with 7 positions matching TRBD2. J was trimmed by 2 bases and V by 2 bases; bases with no gene match: 3. The CDR3 sequence is 15 residues long. Looked up from germline, CDR1 is SGHTA and CDR2 is FQGTGA. DNA of the CDR3: TGTGCCAGCAGCTTAGCGAGCGGGGCCTACAATGAGCAGTTCTTC. It yields the protein CASSLASGAYNEQFF.

Only a few counts were recorded for this clone. The genes are TRBV7-2 and TRBJ2-5; TRBD1 matches 8 bases. Germline values: CDR1 SGHTA, CDR2 FQGNSA. This CDR3 comprises 14 residues. Trimming took 5 bases from V and 4 from J; bases not matched to a gene: 6. The CDR3 loop is CASSIGQGPETQYF. The CDR3, as DNA: TGTGCCAGCAGCATAGGACAGGGTCCAGAGACCCAGTACTTC. Drawing the rest from reference TRBV7-2 and TRBJ2-5, the complete variable domain is GAGVSQSPSNKVTEKGKDVELRCDPISGHTALYWYRQSLGQGLEFLIYFQGNSAPDKSGLPSDRFSAERTGGSVSTLTIQRTQQEDSAVYLCASSIGQGPETQYFGPGTRLLVL.

This clone showed up just a few times. This sequence joins TRBV4-3 and TRBJ2-1; weak D call: TRBD2 (6 bases). This CDR3 comprises 19 residues. Trimming shortened V by 0 bases and J by 0 bases, and 18 bases separated the two germline ends. CDR1 and CDR2 from the germline V gene are LGHNA and YSLEER. The CDR3 DNA is TGCGCCAGCAGCCAAGAACCCGGGGCCGCGACTAGCTCCTACAATGAGCAGTTCTTC. Translating gives CASSQEPGAATSSYNEQFF.

The V gene is TRBV4-1, the J gene TRBJ2-1; TRBD2 aligns across 7 bases. The CDR3 covers 16 residues. Germline CDR1 MGHRA, CDR2 YSYEKL. Trimming removed 1 base from V and 5 bases from J; junction bases left unmatched: 8. DNA for the CDR3: TGCGCCAGCAGCCAAGTGGGCACTAGCGTACACAATGAGCAGTTCTTC. Translated: CASSQVGTSVHNEQFF.

Only a few counts were recorded for this clone. J is TRBJ2-1 and V is TRBV7-2; the D gene is possibly TRBD1 (6 bases). CDR1 is SGHTA and CDR2 is FQGNSA in the germline V gene. The CDR3 covers 14 residues. V lost 8 bases and J lost 5, with 16 bases in between. CDR3 amino acids: CASARAGVNNEQFF. CDR3 in DNA: TGTGCCAGCGCCCGAGCAGGGGTAAACAATGAGCAGTTCTTC.

A few counts support this clone. The rearrangement joins TRBV7-2 to TRBJ2-1, with D unresolved. The ends were cut back, 4 bases at V and 2 bases at J, with 18 bases in the middle. Germline values: CDR1 SGHTA, CDR2 FQGNSA. The CDR3 is 17 residues long. The CDR3 loop is CASSSVLGSVPYNEQFF. The CDR3 DNA reads TGTGCCAGCAGCTCAGTCCTGGGTTCGGTCCCCTACAATGAGCAGTTCTTC.

The CDR3 reads CASSPTGVSTQYF. The CDR3 DNA reads as TGTGCCAGTAGTCCAACCGGGGTTTCTACGCAGTATTTT. The chain uses TRBV19 and TRBJ2-3, with D perhaps matching TRBD2 (5 bases). The germline CDR1 and CDR2 sequences are LNHDA and SQIVND (reference sequence). The CDR3 is 13 amino acids. V lost 5 bases to trimming and J lost 8 bases, with 14 bases between them.

CDR3 nucleotide sequence: TGTGCCAGCCTACAGGGCGTGAGCAATCAGCCCCAGCATTTT. Amino acid sequence: CASLQGVSNQPQHF. This rearrangement joins TRBV6-5 to TRBJ1-5; possible D gene TRBD1, 6 bases. CDR1 and CDR2 (germline): MNHEY, SVGAGI. The V and J ends lost 8 bases and 1 base respectively, with 12 bases between them. The CDR3 covers 14 residues.

The chain joins TRBV27 to TRBJ2-1; TRBD1 aligns across 9 bases. The V and J ends lost 5 bases and 3 bases, in that order; junction bases with no gene match: 5. The V gene's germline CDR1 is MNHEY and CDR2 SMNVEV (reference sequence). The CDR3 sequence is 15 residues long. The CDR3, as DNA: TGTGCCAGCAGTCCAGGGACAGGGAACTACAATGAGCAGTTCTTC. This codes for CASSPGTGNYNEQFF.

The J gene is TRBJ2-7, the V gene TRBV5-4; TRBD2 agrees at 9 bases. This CDR3 is 16 amino acids long. V was pared by 4 bases and J by 3 bases, with 11 bases of the junction left unmatched. In germline, CDR1 is SGHNT, CDR2 YYREEE (reference sequence). CDR3 nucleotides: TGTGCCAGCAGCCAAGCAGGGGGACTAGCCCTCTACGAGCAGTACTTC. This gives the protein CASSQAGGLALYEQYF.

The CDR3 sequence: CASSSPGLDTQYF. CDR3 sequence (DNA): TGTGCCAGCAGCTCCCCGGGACTAGATACGCAGTATTTT. The chain combines TRBV7-9 with TRBJ2-3, with D tentatively TRBD2 (6 bases). Trimming left V 4 bases short and J 5 bases short, with 10 bases between. This CDR3 comprises 13 residues. Germline V gene data show CDR1 as SEHNR and CDR2 as FQNEAQ (reference sequence).

This clone was seen a few times. The chain joins TRBV9 to TRBJ2-1; 8 positions agree with TRBD2. Trimming removed 4 bases from V and 10 bases from J; junction bases left unmatched: 13. The CDR3 consists of 15 residues. CDR1 is SGDLS and CDR2 is YYNGEE in the germline V gene. The CDR3: CASSTVSGSGGEQFF. The CDR3 DNA reads as TGTGCCAGCAGCACAGTGAGCGGGAGCGGAGGGGAGCAGTTCTTC.